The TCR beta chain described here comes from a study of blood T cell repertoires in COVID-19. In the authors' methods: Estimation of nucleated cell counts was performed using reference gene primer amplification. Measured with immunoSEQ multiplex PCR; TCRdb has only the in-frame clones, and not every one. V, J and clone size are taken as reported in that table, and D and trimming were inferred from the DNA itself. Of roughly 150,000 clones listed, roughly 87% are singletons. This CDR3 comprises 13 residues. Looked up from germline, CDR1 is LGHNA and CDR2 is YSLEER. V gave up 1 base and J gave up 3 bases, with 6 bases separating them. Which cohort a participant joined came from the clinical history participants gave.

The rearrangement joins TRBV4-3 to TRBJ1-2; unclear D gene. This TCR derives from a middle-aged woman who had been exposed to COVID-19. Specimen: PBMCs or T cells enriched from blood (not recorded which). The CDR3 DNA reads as TGCGCCAGCAGCCAAGGGGAGGACTATGGCTACACCTTC. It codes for CASSQGEDYGYTF.